This TCR beta chain was observed in a study of blood T cell repertoires in COVID-19. Study at large: The United States, Italy and Spain provided the acute and convalescent COVID-19 samples. The analysed material was cDNA or gDNA that came from T cells, B-cell-depleted T cells, or PBMCs.

In the original analysis: Amplification of reference gene primers was used by the study to estimate nucleated cell counts. Libraries were prepared by immunoSEQ multiplex PCR; TCRdb keeps only in-frame clonotypes and omits some of them. V and J calls and clone size are as listed in that table; D and trimming were resolved from the DNA. The profile covers 81,000 or so clones, with approximately 89% appearing a single time and 12% taken by the ten largest. Germline V CDR1 and CDR2: SEHNR, FQNEAQ (reference sequence). This CDR3 contains 11 residues. Trimming took off 8 bases at V and 4 bases at J, with 6 bases between the two ends.

The TCR originated in a man between 65 and 85 years old with active or convalescent COVID-19. This chain connects TRBV7-9 to TRBJ1-3; D is ambiguous. The sequenced sample was peripheral blood. The CDR3, as DNA: TGTGCCAGCTTAGAGGGAAACACCATATATTTT. Translation gives CASLEGNTIYF.